This T cell receptor beta chain was found in a study of blood T cell repertoires in COVID-19. As for the study in general: The study drew acute and convalescent COVID-19 samples from the United States, Italy and Spain. PBMCs, B-cell-depleted T cells, or T cells were the source of the cDNA or gDNA that made up the material.

Study processing details: Nucleated cell counts were estimated from reference gene primer amplification. Some clones are missing from TCRdb's copy, which holds only in-frame ones; the method was immunoSEQ multiplex PCR. That table furnishes V, J and clone size, whereas the DNA furnished D and trimming. The data hold some 250,000 clones, with over 75% observed a single time. The sequence was obtained from a human donor in a cohort sampled during active COVID-19. What was sequenced was peripheral blood.

CDR3 DNA: TGTGCCAGCAGCCAAGCAGGGGGATTTGGCTACACCTTC. Translated, it gives CASSQAGGFGYTF. The chain carries TRBV5-4 and TRBJ1-2; 7 nucleotides agree with TRBD1. The germline CDR1 and CDR2 sequences are SGHNT and YYREEE (reference sequence). J was trimmed by 7 bases and V by 4 bases; bases with no gene match: 7. This CDR3 is built from 13 residues.